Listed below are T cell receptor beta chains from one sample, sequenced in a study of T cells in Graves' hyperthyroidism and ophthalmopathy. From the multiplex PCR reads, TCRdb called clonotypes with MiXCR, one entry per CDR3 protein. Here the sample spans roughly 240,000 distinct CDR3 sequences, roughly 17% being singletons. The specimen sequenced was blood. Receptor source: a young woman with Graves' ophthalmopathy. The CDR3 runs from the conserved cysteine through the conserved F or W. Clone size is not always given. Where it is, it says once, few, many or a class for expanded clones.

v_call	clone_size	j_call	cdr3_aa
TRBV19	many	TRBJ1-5	CASSILGPINQPQHF
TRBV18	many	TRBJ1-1	CASSHEENTEAFF
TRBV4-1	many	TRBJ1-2	CASSQVARTGVYGYTF
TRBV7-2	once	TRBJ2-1	CASSLTRASGSYNEQFF
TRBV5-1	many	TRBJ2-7	CASSIGQPKYEQYF
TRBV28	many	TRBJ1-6	CASVAQGGTSSAPLHF
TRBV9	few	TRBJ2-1	CASSVPEQGPYNEQFF
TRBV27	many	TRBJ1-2	CASSLSHSPPGIYGYTF
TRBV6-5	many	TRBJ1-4	CASSYSRGQGEKLFF
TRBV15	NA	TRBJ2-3	CATSSGDRGVSTDTQYF
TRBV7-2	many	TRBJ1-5	CASSSYPGQSNQPQHF
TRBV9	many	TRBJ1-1	CASSVGPHTEAFF
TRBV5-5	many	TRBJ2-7	CASSLWAGGSYEQYF
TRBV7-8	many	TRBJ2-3	CASSLTGLITDTQYF
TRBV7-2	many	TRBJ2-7	CASSLEGLAVTYEQYF
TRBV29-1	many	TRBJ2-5	CSVEPGTGGQETQYF
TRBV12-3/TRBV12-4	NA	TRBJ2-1	CATNPGGGNSYNEQFF
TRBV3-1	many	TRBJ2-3	CASSQGLAATDTQYF
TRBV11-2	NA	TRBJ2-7	CASRRDLGEQYF
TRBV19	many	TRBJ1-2	CASSHPGHNYGYTF
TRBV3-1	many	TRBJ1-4	CASSQVSPLEKLFF
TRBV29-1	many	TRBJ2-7	CSVASRSSYEQYF
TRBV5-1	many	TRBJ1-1	CASSPLDSTNTEAFF
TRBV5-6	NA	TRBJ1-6	CASSLIGLNSPLHF
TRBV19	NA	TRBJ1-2	CATRSVPLDGYTF
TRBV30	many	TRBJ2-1	CAWSRTSGSYNEQFF
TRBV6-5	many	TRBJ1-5	CASSYSGNSNQPQHF
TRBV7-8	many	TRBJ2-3	CASSILAGASTDTQYF
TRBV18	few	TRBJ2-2	CASSPFLTSGGSKNTGELFF
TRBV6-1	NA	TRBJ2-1	CASTWKVAGGPYSYNEQFF
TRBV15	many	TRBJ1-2	CATSRDLQGANYGYTF
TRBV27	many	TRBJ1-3	CASSLSNSGNTIYF
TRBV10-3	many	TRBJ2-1	CAISSQGGQSYNEQFF
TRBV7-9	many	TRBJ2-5	CASSLAPTQETQYF
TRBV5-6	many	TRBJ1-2	CASSWMGENYGYTF
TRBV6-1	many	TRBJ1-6	CASSYGTGSGVTYNSPLHF
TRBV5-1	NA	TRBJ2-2	CASSLSAGKLFF
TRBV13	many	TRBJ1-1	CASSLRRGTTEAFF
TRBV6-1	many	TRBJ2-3	CASSYRTSGGAGTDTQYF
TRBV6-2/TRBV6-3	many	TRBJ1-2	CASSYWAGSNYGYTF
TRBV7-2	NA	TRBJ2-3	CASSSLRAGVDTQYF
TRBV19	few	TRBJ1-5	CASSYIDQPQHF
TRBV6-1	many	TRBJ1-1	CASTPRGGTEAFF
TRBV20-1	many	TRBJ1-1	CSALNPTGKAEAFF
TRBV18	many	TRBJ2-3	CASSPLDGGTDTQYF
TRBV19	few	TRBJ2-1	CASSILTSGSWGNEQFF
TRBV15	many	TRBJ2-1	CATSRGEGGFNEQFF
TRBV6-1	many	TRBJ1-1	CASSEATDHTEAFF
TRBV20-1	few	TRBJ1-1	CRPAGVSEAFF
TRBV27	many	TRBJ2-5	CASSPSSGRGETQYF
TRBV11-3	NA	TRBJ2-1	CASSEGVVAGIYNEQFF